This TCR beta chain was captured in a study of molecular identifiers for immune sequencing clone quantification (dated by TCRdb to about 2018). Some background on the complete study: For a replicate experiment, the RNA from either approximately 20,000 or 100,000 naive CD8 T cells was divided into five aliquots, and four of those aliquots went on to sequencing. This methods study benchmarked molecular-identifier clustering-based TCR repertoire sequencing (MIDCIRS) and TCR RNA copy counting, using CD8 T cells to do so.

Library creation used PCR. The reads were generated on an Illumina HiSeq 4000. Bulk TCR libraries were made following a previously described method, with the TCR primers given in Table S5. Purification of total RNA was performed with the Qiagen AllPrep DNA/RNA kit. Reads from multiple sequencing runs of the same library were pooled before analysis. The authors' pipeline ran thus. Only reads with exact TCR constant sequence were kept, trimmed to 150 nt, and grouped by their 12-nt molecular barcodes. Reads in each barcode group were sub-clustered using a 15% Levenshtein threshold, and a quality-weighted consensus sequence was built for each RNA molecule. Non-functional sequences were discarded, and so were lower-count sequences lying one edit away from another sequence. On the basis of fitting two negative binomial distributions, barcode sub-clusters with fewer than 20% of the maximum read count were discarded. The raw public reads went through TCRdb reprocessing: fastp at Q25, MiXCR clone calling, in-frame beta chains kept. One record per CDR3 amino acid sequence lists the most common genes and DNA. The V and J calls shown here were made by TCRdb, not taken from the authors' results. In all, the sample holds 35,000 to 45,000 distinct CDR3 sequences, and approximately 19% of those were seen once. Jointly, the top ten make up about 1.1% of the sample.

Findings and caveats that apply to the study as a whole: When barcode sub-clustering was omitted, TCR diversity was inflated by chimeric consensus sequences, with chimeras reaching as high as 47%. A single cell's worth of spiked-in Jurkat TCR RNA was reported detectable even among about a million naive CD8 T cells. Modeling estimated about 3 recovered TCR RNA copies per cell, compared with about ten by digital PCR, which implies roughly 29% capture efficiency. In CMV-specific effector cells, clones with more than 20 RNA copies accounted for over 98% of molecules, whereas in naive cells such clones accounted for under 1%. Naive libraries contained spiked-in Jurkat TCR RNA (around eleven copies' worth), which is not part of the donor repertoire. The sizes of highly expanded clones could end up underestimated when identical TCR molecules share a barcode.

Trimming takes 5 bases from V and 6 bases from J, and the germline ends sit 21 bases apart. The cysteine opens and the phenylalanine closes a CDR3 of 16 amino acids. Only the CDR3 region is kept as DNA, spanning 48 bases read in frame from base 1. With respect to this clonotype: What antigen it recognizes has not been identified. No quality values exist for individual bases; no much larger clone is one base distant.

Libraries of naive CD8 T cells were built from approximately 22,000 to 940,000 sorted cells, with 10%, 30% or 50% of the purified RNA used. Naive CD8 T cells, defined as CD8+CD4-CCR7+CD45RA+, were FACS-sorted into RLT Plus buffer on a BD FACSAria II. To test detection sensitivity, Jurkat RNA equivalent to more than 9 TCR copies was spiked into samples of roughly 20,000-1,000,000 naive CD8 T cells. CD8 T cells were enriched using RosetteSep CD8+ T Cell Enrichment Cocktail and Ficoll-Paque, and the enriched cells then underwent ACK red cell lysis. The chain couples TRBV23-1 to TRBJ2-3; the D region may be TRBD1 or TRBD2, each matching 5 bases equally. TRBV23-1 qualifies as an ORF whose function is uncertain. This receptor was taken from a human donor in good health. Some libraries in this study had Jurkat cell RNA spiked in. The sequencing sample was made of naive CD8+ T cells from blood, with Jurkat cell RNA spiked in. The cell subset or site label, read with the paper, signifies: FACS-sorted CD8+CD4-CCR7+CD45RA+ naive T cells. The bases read TGCGCCAGCAGTACAGGCCGGACTCTCGACGAGGATACGCAGTATTTT. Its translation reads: CASSTGRTLDEDTQYF.